A selection of T cell receptor beta chains follows, all from one sample in a study of blood T cells in healthy people across ages. TCRdb redid the calling of the 5' RACE reads with MiXCR, one entry per CDR3 protein. The profile shows 550,000 to 650,000 distinct CDR3 sequences, about 30% of them singletons. Input material: blood. The receptors originated from a woman of 80 years or more in good health. CDR3s include the opening cysteine and the closing phenylalanine or tryptophan. The order of the fields is D gene, CDR3 length, J gene, V gene, clone size, CDR3 protein, CDR3 DNA. D genes are given only for firm matches. Size values are once, few and many counts, or a class for expanded clones, and some rows have none.

>TRBD1|17|TRBJ1-5|TRBV30|many
CAWSVRTGVWSNQPQHF
TGTGCCTGGAGTGTACGTACAGGGGTTTGGAGCAATCAGCCCCAGCATTTT
>-|13|TRBJ1-5|TRBV27|-
CASSLYKESPQHF
TGTGCCAGCAGTTTATATAAGGAATCGCCCCAGCATTTT
>TRBD2|17|TRBJ2-3|TRBV20-1|once
CSARGGWTSGSTDTQYF
TGCAGTGCTAGAGGGGGGTGGACTAGCGGAAGCACAGATACGCAGTATTTT
>TRBD2|13|TRBJ2-1|TRBV12-3/TRBV12-4|-
CASMGLAQNEQFF
TGTGCCAGCATGGGACTAGCGCAAAATGAGCAGTTCTTC
>-|13|TRBJ1-2|TRBV25-1|many
CASSENFHYGYTF
TGTGCCAGCAGTGAAAACTTTCACTATGGCTACACCTTC
>-|11|TRBJ2-1|TRBV29-1|many
CSVALSYEQFF
TGCAGCGTTGCCCTAAGCTATGAGCAGTTCTTC
>TRBD2|15|TRBJ2-1|TRBV2|many
CASGAGLAGGNEQFF
TGTGCCAGCGGGGCGGGACTAGCGGGGGGGAATGAGCAGTTCTTC
>-|14|TRBJ1-4|TRBV15|few
CATSRVSEGEKLFF
TGTGCCACCAGCAGAGTCAGTGAGGGCGAAAAACTGTTTTTT
>-|16|TRBJ1-1|TRBV9|-
CASSVVGVGMNTEAFF
TGTGCCAGCAGCGTAGTAGGTGTCGGGATGAACACTGAAGCTTTCTTT
>-|16|TRBJ2-4|TRBV5-1|many
CASSLGPPGPGNIQYF
TGCGCCAGCAGCTTGGGCCCCCCAGGGCCAGGAAACATTCAGTACTTC
>-|17|TRBJ1-3|TRBV5-1|-
CASSGVPGSFSGNTIYF
TGCGCCAGCAGCGGGGTCCCGGGGTCCTTCTCTGGAAACACCATATATTTT